This TCR beta chain was documented in a study of blood T cell repertoires in COVID-19. About the study: COVID-19 samples from acute and convalescent phases originated in the United States, Italy and Spain. PBMCs, B-cell-depleted T cells, or T cells were the source of the cDNA or gDNA that made up the material.

V lost 4 bases, J lost 2 bases, and 9 bases lay in between. Per germline, CDR1 LGHDT and CDR2 YNNKEL (reference sequence). The length of the CDR3 is 13 residues. This clone has just a few counts. In the original workflow: Nucleated cell counts were estimated from reference gene primer amplification. Sequencing was performed with immunoSEQ multiplex PCR; in TCRdb, only in-frame clones are kept and a portion is missing. The V and J calls and the clone size are those of that table, but D and trimming were determined from the DNA. The sample consists of some 69,000 clones, roughly 73% of them appearing once.

V and J are TRBV3-1 (or the pseudogene TRBV3-2) and TRBJ2-7, with a possible D match to TRBD2 (6 bases). The sequencing input was peripheral blood. This TCR came from a human donor in a cohort sampled during active COVID-19. The CDR3 loop is CASSRLDTYEQYF. The CDR3 bases are TGTGCCAGCAGCCGACTAGATACCTACGAGCAGTACTTC.